These T cell receptor beta chains were read from a single sample in a study of T cell clonotyping in hematopoietic cell transplantation. TCRdb keeps only in-frame clones here, not all; method: immunoSEQ multiplex PCR. The sample has about 36,000 clones; roughly 94% are singletons. This sample comprised peripheral blood mononuclear cells, obtained before stem cell transplant. The receptors shown here come from a man aged 35 to 55 with chronic myeloid leukemia. Some clones in this sample may be carry-over from other donors' samples. Both conserved end residues are part of each CDR3. Fields, in order: V gene, J gene, clone size, D gene, CDR3 DNA, CDR3 protein. The D gene is left open where the match is weak. The size entry is marked missing in some rows and otherwise reads once, few, many or a size class.

V gene: TRBV11-2; J gene: TRBJ1-1; clone size: .; D gene: TRBD1; CDR3 DNA: TGTGCCAGCAGCCCTCGACAGGGCGAGAGCACTGAAGCTTTCTTT; CDR3 protein: CASSPRQGESTEAFF
V gene: TRBV9; J gene: TRBJ1-5; clone size: few; D gene: TRBD1; CDR3 DNA: TGTGCCAGCAACGCAGGGGGCAATAGCAATCAGCCCCAGCATTTT; CDR3 protein: CASNAGGNSNQPQHF
V gene: TRBV6-5; J gene: TRBJ2-5; clone size: .; D gene: TRBD2; CDR3 DNA: TGTGCCAGCAGTTACTCTAGCGGGGTTCAAGAGACCCAGTACTTC; CDR3 protein: CASSYSSGVQETQYF
V gene: TRBV19; J gene: TRBJ1-3; clone size: .; D gene: .; CDR3 DNA: TGTGCCAGTAGTATGGCGTCAGCCGGAAACACCATATATTTT; CDR3 protein: CASSMASAGNTIYF
V gene: TRBV27; J gene: TRBJ1-2; clone size: .; D gene: .; CDR3 DNA: TGTGCCAGCAGTTTATCGGGGCGGGCCGGCTACACCTTC; CDR3 protein: CASSLSGRAGYTF
V gene: TRBV5-1; J gene: TRBJ2-1; clone size: .; D gene: TRBD2; CDR3 DNA: TGCGCCAGCAGCTCACTCCTCAGCGGGGGCCTAGACAATGAGCAGTTCTTC; CDR3 protein: CASSSLLSGGLDNEQFF
V gene: TRBV7-2; J gene: TRBJ2-5; clone size: .; D gene: TRBD1; CDR3 DNA: TGTGCCAGCAGCTTAATAAACAGGGGGCGAGGCGAGACCCAGTACTTC; CDR3 protein: CASSLINRGRGETQYF
V gene: TRBV4-2; J gene: TRBJ2-3; clone size: .; D gene: .; CDR3 DNA: TGTGCCAGCAGCCAAGAGGGGCAGCGCACAGATACGCAGTATTTT; CDR3 protein: CASSQEGQRTDTQYF
V gene: TRBV14; J gene: TRBJ1-2; clone size: .; D gene: .; CDR3 DNA: TGTGCCAGCAGCGGGGGGAAGATCGGCTACACCTTC; CDR3 protein: CASSGGKIGYTF
V gene: TRBV11-3; J gene: TRBJ2-5; clone size: .; D gene: TRBD1; CDR3 DNA: TGTGCCAGCAGCTTAGAGGGACAGGGGCAAGAGACCCAGTACTTC; CDR3 protein: CASSLEGQGQETQYF
V gene: TRBV7-2; J gene: TRBJ2-7; clone size: .; D gene: TRBD1; CDR3 DNA: TGTGCCAGCAGCCCGGACAGGGGGCTGAACGAGCAGTACTTC; CDR3 protein: CASSPDRGLNEQYF
V gene: TRBV5-6; J gene: TRBJ1-2; clone size: .; D gene: .; CDR3 DNA: TGTGCCAGCAGATTTGGGGGGGCTGGTGGCTACACCTTC; CDR3 protein: CASRFGGAGGYTF
V gene: TRBV5-4; J gene: TRBJ1-2; clone size: .; D gene: TRBD1; CDR3 DNA: TGTGCCAGCAGCCAGCCGACAGGGGGGTATGGCTACACCTTC; CDR3 protein: CASSQPTGGYGYTF
V gene: TRBV30; J gene: TRBJ1-6; clone size: .; D gene: .; CDR3 DNA: TGTGCCTGGAGTGTTGGGCAGGGGATTTCACCCCTCCACTTT; CDR3 protein: CAWSVGQGISPLHF
V gene: TRBV30; J gene: TRBJ1-2; clone size: .; D gene: .; CDR3 DNA: TGTGCCTGGAGTGTAGACGTCCAAGGAGGCTACACCTTC; CDR3 protein: CAWSVDVQGGYTF
V gene: TRBV4-2; J gene: TRBJ1-5; clone size: .; D gene: TRBD1; CDR3 DNA: TGTGCCAGCAGCCAAGCGCGCTATGGGACAGGGAGAGAACAGCCCCAGCATTTT; CDR3 protein: CASSQARYGTGREQPQHF
V gene: TRBV9; J gene: TRBJ1-3; clone size: .; D gene: .; CDR3 DNA: TGTGCCAGCAGCGAGGACTACTCTGGAAACACCATATATTTT; CDR3 protein: CASSEDYSGNTIYF
V gene: TRBV9; J gene: TRBJ2-7; clone size: once; D gene: .; CDR3 DNA: TGTGCCAGCAGCGTATCTACAGGACGGAGCTACGAGCAGTACTTC; CDR3 protein: CASSVSTGRSYEQYF
V gene: TRBV11-3; J gene: TRBJ2-7; clone size: few; D gene: TRBD1; CDR3 DNA: TGTGCCAGCAGCTTCGGCCGTAGGCAGGGGGAAGAGCAGTACTTC; CDR3 protein: CASSFGRRQGEEQYF
V gene: TRBV18; J gene: TRBJ2-3; clone size: .; D gene: TRBD2; CDR3 DNA: TGTGCCAGCTCACCACGAGCGGGGGGGCCGACTAGCACAGATACGCAGTATTTT; CDR3 protein: CASSPRAGGPTSTDTQYF
V gene: TRBV7-8; J gene: TRBJ1-1; clone size: .; D gene: .; CDR3 DNA: TGTGCCAGCAGCCCAGTCTCGAACACTGAAGCTTTCTTT; CDR3 protein: CASSPVSNTEAFF
V gene: TRBV4-3; J gene: TRBJ2-5; clone size: .; D gene: TRBD2; CDR3 DNA: TGCGCCAGCAGCCAAGGGGCTGGACTAGCGGGGACCTCAGGGACCCAGTACTTC; CDR3 protein: CASSQGAGLAGTSGTQYF
V gene: TRBV6-1; J gene: TRBJ1-2; clone size: .; D gene: TRBD1; CDR3 DNA: TGTGCCAGCATTCCCGACCCAGGGGGCGCGAAGGGCTACACCTTC; CDR3 protein: CASIPDPGGAKGYTF
V gene: TRBV6-5; J gene: TRBJ1-1; clone size: .; D gene: .; CDR3 DNA: TGTGCCACTTTCCAGGGTTTGGGGACTGAAGCTTTCTTT; CDR3 protein: CATFQGLGTEAFF
V gene: TRBV11-3; J gene: TRBJ2-7; clone size: .; D gene: TRBD1; CDR3 DNA: TGTGCCAGCAGCCCGCCGGGGACAGTTTACGAGCAGTACTTC; CDR3 protein: CASSPPGTVYEQYF
V gene: TRBV19; J gene: TRBJ2-5; clone size: .; D gene: TRBD1; CDR3 DNA: TGTGCCAGTAGTACAGGGGGTGAAGGGACCCAGTACTTC; CDR3 protein: CASSTGGEGTQYF
V gene: TRBV19; J gene: TRBJ1-5; clone size: .; D gene: .; CDR3 DNA: TGTGCCAGTAGCTGGGGGAGCAATCAGCCCCAGCATTTT; CDR3 protein: CASSWGSNQPQHF
V gene: TRBV11-1; J gene: TRBJ2-7; clone size: once; D gene: .; CDR3 DNA: TGTGCCAGCAGCTCCCGGGGGGCCGAAGGGTCCGAGCAGTACTTC; CDR3 protein: CASSSRGAEGSEQYF
V gene: TRBV28; J gene: TRBJ2-1; clone size: once; D gene: TRBD1; CDR3 DNA: TGTGCCAGCAGTTTTTGGACAGGGGGTTACATAGATGAGCAGTTCTTC; CDR3 protein: CASSFWTGGYIDEQFF
V gene: TRBV4-1; J gene: TRBJ1-5; clone size: .; D gene: .; CDR3 DNA: TGCGCCAGCAGCCCCTCGTACGTCGGCAATCAGCCCCAGCATTTT; CDR3 protein: CASSPSYVGNQPQHF
V gene: TRBV30; J gene: TRBJ2-1; clone size: once; D gene: TRBD1; CDR3 DNA: TGTGCCTGGAGACAGGGGGGTGAGCAGTTCTTC; CDR3 protein: CAWRQGGEQFF
V gene: TRBV7-3; J gene: TRBJ1-6; clone size: .; D gene: .; CDR3 DNA: TGTGCCAGCAGCTTAAGCCCGGCGGGGGTCAATTCACCCCTCCACTTT; CDR3 protein: CASSLSPAGVNSPLHF